This T cell receptor (beta chain) was recovered during a study of T-cell reconstitution after alpha-beta-depleted transplantation in children. During its preparation, the TCRbeta library received unique molecular identifiers. MiXCR was run by TCRdb on the PCR reads, yielding one entry per CDR3 protein. The table records about 830,000 distinct CDR3 sequences, 15% to 20% of them present only once. This clonotype was seen a handful of times. The target antigen is unknown. Regarding the study as a whole: Some patients showed high day-60 TCRbeta diversity, which derived from surviving recipient T cells and thymic progenitors. There were reportedly several hundred expanded graft clones from which alpha-beta T cells came about two months after transplant. Newly produced T cells mostly provided counts and TCRbeta diversity after one year, as hyperexpanded clones declined.

The CDR3 has 13 residues. Trimming left V 2 bases short and J 5 bases short, with 10 bases between. Germline V gene data show CDR1 as SGHAT and CDR2 as FQNNGV. The chain combines TRBV11-2 with TRBJ2-7; tentatively, D is TRBD2 (5 bases). The sequence derives from a male patient under 18 who had a stem cell transplant for acute lymphoblastic leukemia, so the T cells may come from the graft donor. Sequencing used PBMCs, mostly from graft donor cells, obtained 360 days after TCRalphabeta/CD19-depleted stem cell transplant. This CDR3 is CASSLPRSDEQYF. The CDR3 coding sequence is TGTGCCAGCAGCTTACCCCGTAGCGACGAGCAGTACTTC. Using reference TRBV11-2 and TRBJ2-7 for the parts outside the CDR3, the full variable domain is EAGVAQSPRYKIIEKRQSVAFWCNPISGHATLYWYQQILGQGPKLLIQFQNNGVVDDSQLPKDRFSAERLKGVDSTLKIQPAKLEDSAVYLCASSLPRSDEQYFGPGTRLTVT.